Listed below are T cell receptor beta chains from one sample, sequenced in a study of blood T cell repertoires in COVID-19. Method: immunoSEQ multiplex PCR; TCRdb's copy keeps in-frame clones and lacks some. The table records almost 50,000 clones, 80% to 85% of them present only once. The specimen was peripheral blood. All receptors derive from a man aged 50-60 years with acute or convalescent COVID-19. Each CDR3 is given with its conserved first and last residue. A D gene is named only where the DNA matches it firmly. Only some rows state a clone size, as once, few, many or a class for expanded clones.

J gene	clone size	V gene	D gene	CDR3 protein	CDR3 DNA
TRBJ2-7	.	TRBV5-1	TRBD1	CASSSTTGGREQYF	TGCGCCAGCAGCTCGACCACAGGGGGGCGGGAGCAGTACTTC
TRBJ1-4	once	TRBV6-1	TRBD1	CASSDRQGTNEKLFF	TGTGCCAGCAGTGACAGACAGGGGACTAATGAAAAACTGTTTTTT
TRBJ2-3	.	TRBV10-1	.	CASSGTGVTDTQYF	TGCGCCAGCAGTGGAACAGGAGTCACAGATACGCAGTATTTT
TRBJ2-1	.	TRBV5-6	TRBD2	CASSPMGRAVNNEQFF	TGTGCCAGCAGCCCGATGGGGAGGGCGGTCAACAATGAGCAGTTCTTC
TRBJ1-2	.	TRBV6-2/TRBV6-3	.	CASSYGAGAGYTF	TGTGCCAGCAGTTACGGGGCAGGGGCTGGCTACACCTTC
TRBJ2-1	.	TRBV24-1	TRBD2	CATSDRLAGVGNEQFF	TGTGCCACCAGTGACCGACTAGCGGGAGTTGGCAATGAGCAGTTCTTC
TRBJ1-5	once	TRBV6-6	.	CASSYDRPNQPQHF	TGTGCCAGCAGTTACGACAGGCCCAATCAGCCCCAGCATTTT
TRBJ2-1	.	TRBV6-6	.	CASGHNEQFF	TGTGCCAGCGGCCACAATGAGCAGTTCTTC
TRBJ1-2	.	TRBV25-1	TRBD1	CASRRGLSGYTF	TGTGCCAGCAGGAGGGGGCTCTCTGGCTACACCTTC
TRBJ2-7	.	TRBV18	.	CASSDSYQGSEQYF	TGTGCCAGCTCCGACTCCTATCAGGGATCCGAGCAGTACTTC
TRBJ1-5	.	TRBV10-3	.	CAISDGSQPSNQPQHF	TGTGCCATCAGCGACGGTAGCCAGCCTAGCAATCAGCCCCAGCATTTT
TRBJ1-6	once	TRBV7-6	.	CASSLVGSGSPLHF	TGTGCCAGCAGCTTAGTTGGGTCAGGTTCACCCCTCCACTTT
TRBJ2-7	.	TRBV6-5	TRBD1	CASRLSGQGVNEQYF	TGTGCCAGCAGGTTATCGGGACAGGGGGTTAACGAGCAGTACTTC
TRBJ2-1	.	TRBV11-3	TRBD1	CASSARTGMFNEQFF	TGTGCCAGCAGCGCGAGGACAGGGATGTTCAATGAGCAGTTCTTC
TRBJ1-5	.	TRBV2	TRBD1	CASTPHRGDQPQHF	TGTGCCAGCACCCCCCACAGGGGGGATCAGCCCCAGCATTTT
TRBJ2-1	.	TRBV10-3	TRBD2	CAISEPLAGVGNEQFF	TGTGCCATCAGTGAGCCACTAGCGGGAGTCGGAAATGAGCAGTTCTTC
TRBJ2-5	.	TRBV3-1/TRBV3-2	.	CASSLPGETQYF	TGTGCCAGCAGCCTCCCGGGGGAGACCCAGTACTTC
TRBJ2-7	.	TRBV28	TRBD2	CASSPGGYEQYF	TGTGCCAGCAGTCCGGGGGGCTACGAGCAGTACTTC
TRBJ1-2	few	TRBV27	.	CASSLDQRVYGYTF	TGTGCCAGCAGTTTAGATCAGAGGGTCTATGGCTACACCTTC
TRBJ2-2	.	TRBV28	TRBD1	CASSSPTGGGWAGELFF	TGTGCCAGCAGTTCCCCGACAGGGGGAGGATGGGCCGGGGAGCTGTTTTTT
TRBJ1-2	.	TRBV4-1	TRBD1	CASSRDREAGGYTF	TGCGCCAGCAGCCGGGACAGGGAAGCGGGTGGCTACACCTTC
TRBJ2-3	.	TRBV30	TRBD1	CAWRIGRDRGTDTQYF	TGTGCCTGGAGAATCGGACGGGACAGGGGCACAGATACGCAGTATTTT